This TCR beta chain was captured by sequencing in a study of shared clonotypes between healthy human individuals. Concerning this clone itself: What it binds is not known.

The CDR3 has 13 residues. Trimming stripped 6 bases from V and 10 bases from J, with 18 bases between. Germline V gives CDR1 MNHEY, CDR2 SMNVEV (reference sequence). Running of the assay took place at deep level. The table came from immunoSEQ multiplex PCR; TCRdb's copy has only in-frame clones and leaves some out. The table lists fewer than 130,000 clones, less than 75% of them singletons. Study-wide results and caveats: Represented diversity (both genetic and exposure-history) was limited by the small number of donors. Richness estimates generally favored naive over memory subsets.

The chain couples TRBV27 to TRBJ1-2; no reliable D call. The source of this sequence is a woman aged 25 to 45 in good health. The specimen sequenced was memory CD8+ T cells sorted from blood. Subset of the sample: CD45RO+ cells pooled with CCR7-negative TemRA cells. The DNA of the CDR3 is TGTGCCAGCAGCCTTAACCCCGTAGTAGCCTACACCTTC. Translated: CASSLNPVVAYTF.